The clone carrying this T cell receptor beta chain was detected many times. The sample is drawn from a study of T-cell reconstitution after alpha-beta-depleted transplantation in children. Molecular barcoding with unique molecular identifiers was used for the TCRbeta library. TCRdb reanalysed the PCR reads using MiXCR and keeps one entry per CDR3 protein. The repertoire includes over 200,000 distinct CDR3 sequences, approximately 9% of them detected once, and over 5% sits in the top ten. Material: PBMCs from the stem cell graft donor, obtained from the stem cell graft. This TCR was recovered from a human donor who donated a stem cell graft to a child with acute lymphoblastic leukemia.

The DNA for the CDR3 is TGCAGTGCTATTATCGGGGAATGGCGAAATGGCTACACCTTC. Translating it yields CSAIIGEWRNGYTF. The chain combines TRBV20-1 with TRBJ1-2; D unresolved. The CDR3 contains 14 residues. The germline V gene encodes CDR1 DFQATT and CDR2 SNEGSKA (reference sequence). The V gene lost 4 bases and the J gene lost 6 bases, with 18 bases spanning the gap.